Included here is one T cell receptor (beta chain) sequence, with context. Its antigen is not identified. This table comes from immunoSEQ multiplex PCR, and its TCRdb copy is limited to in-frame clones, with some not included. The data show about 85,000 clones, almost 90% seen once. This specimen belongs to a study of T cell responses to AZD1222 COVID-19 vaccine. Study-wide results and limits: The study sampled repertoires only after the peak T cell response. With two AZD1222 doses given, Spike-specific TCR breadth and depth both rose. Unmutated variant regions reportedly attract nearly half of all spike-specific TCRs.

The V end lost 7 bases, the J end lost 3 bases, and 7 bases lay between the germline ends. The CDR3 has 11 residues. CDR1 and CDR2 from the germline V gene are MNHEY and SVGAGI. Here the sequenced sample was peripheral blood, taken on day 0 of MenACWY control vaccination. The sequence derives from an adult in good health. The V gene is TRBV6-5, the J gene TRBJ2-7; D is ambiguous. This CDR3 reads CASTSGYEQYF. DNA of the CDR3: TGTGCCAGCACCTCGGGCTACGAGCAGTACTTC.